This entry lists 5 T cell receptor beta chains sequenced from one sample in a study of T cell repertoires in cytomegalovirus infection. TCRdb re-called the reads through MiXCR, storing one row per CDR3 protein. The repertoire holds 100,000 or so distinct CDR3 sequences, with about 25% as singletons. The sample was CD8+ T cells from PBMCs. The receptors come from a human donor in good health (CMV status not recorded). Some clones in this sample may be carry-over from other donors' samples.

This clonotype appeared many times. The gene calls are TRBV19 and TRBJ2-7, with 8 bases identical to TRBD1. The CDR3 is made up of 14 amino acids. Trimming cost V 6 bases and J 3 bases; bases outside gene matches: 7. CDR1 and CDR2 (germline): LNHDA, SQIVND (reference sequence). CDR3 sequence: CASSVGTGIYEQYF. The CDR3 bases are TGTGCCAGTAGCGTGGGGACAGGTATCTACGAGCAGTACTTC.

The V and J genes are TRBV6-5 and TRBJ2-3; tentatively, D is TRBD1 (6 bases). In germline, CDR1 is MNHEY, CDR2 SVGAGI. This CDR3 region has 15 residues. V gave up 4 bases and J gave up 2 bases, with 13 bases separating them. The CDR3 sequence is CASSLGGSVTDTQYF. The CDR3 DNA follows: TGTGCCAGCAGTTTAGGGGGATCGGTCACAGATACGCAGTATTTT.

This clonotype was counted many times. The genes are TRBV20-1 and TRBJ1-5, with a tentative D call TRBD1 (5 bases). V was shortened by 3 bases and J by 0 bases, with 12 bases between the two germline ends. The CDR3 totals 15 residues. Germline assignment: CDR1 DFQATT and CDR2 SNEGSKA (reference sequence). CDR3 sequence: CSASVVQGSNQPQHF. CDR3 DNA: TGCAGTGCTAGCGTCGTGCAGGGTAGCAATCAGCCCCAGCATTTT.

V gene TRBV7-8 combines with J gene TRBJ2-7; D may match TRBD1 or TRBD2 (6 bases each). CDR1 and CDR2 from the germline V gene are SGHVS and FQNEAQ. The ends were cut back, 1 base at V and 7 bases at J, with 17 bases in the middle. This CDR3 has 15 residues. CDR3 loop: CASSLGIGGREEQYF. CDR3 DNA: TGTGCCAGCAGCTTAGGTATTGGGGGGCGGGAAGAGCAGTACTTC.

This clonotype was seen once. The chain recombines TRBV9 with TRBJ1-1, with D perhaps TRBD1 (6 bases). The germline CDR1 and CDR2 sequences are SGDLS and YYNGEE. The CDR3 runs 14 residues. V dropped 5 bases and J dropped 1 base, with 12 bases sitting between them. DNA of the CDR3: TGTGCCAGCAGTGGGGGACATCAGAACACTGAAGCTTTCTTT. Protein product: CASSGGHQNTEAFF. The variable domain in full, completed from reference TRBV9 and TRBJ1-1, reads DSGVTQTPKHLITATGQRVTLRCSPRSGDLSVYWYQQSLDQGLQFLIQYYNGEERAKGNILERFSAQQFPDLHSELNLSSLELGDSALYFCASSGGHQNTEAFFGQGTRLTVV.